One T cell receptor beta chain is described in this entry. Its antigen is still unknown. Nothing much larger sits one base from this clone, and base qualities are not available. The sample is drawn from a study of cytomegalovirus exposure and HLA in healthy donors (dated by TCRdb to 2017 to 2019). Regarding the complete study: According to an earlier analysis of around 600 of the donors, some 180 million T cells yielded roughly 110 million unique TCR beta sequences and approximately 300 Gb of sequence data. The study aimed to test whether signatures of past pathogen exposure could be identified by cataloging public T cell receptors. Four or five DR-DQ haplotypes were handled as single units for association and clustering because linkage in the cohort was strong. Typing coverage differed by locus: A, B, C, DRB1 and DQB1 were typed in roughly 620-630 donors, DQA1 in 500 to 550, DPA1 in some 600, and DPB1 in approximately 450. To study patterns of TCR occurrence, a later analysis re-analyzed previously published TCR beta repertoires from under 750 donors and added high-resolution HLA genotyping. Among 398 genotyped donors of the cohort, an average of about 240,000 unique TCR beta nucleotide sequences were sequenced per donor, roughly 20% of them non-productive. Around 300 gigabases of sequencing data and approximately 93 million unique TCR sequences were included in an early release covering about 700 HLA-typed donors. The genetic ancestry cluster associated with self-reported Caucasian donors included 80% to 90% of the roughly 380 genotyped donors. Genome-wide SNP genotypes for about 65% of the roughly 670 donors were used in a later genetic analysis, which treated that subset as a discovery cohort. The study combined high-throughput TCR immunosequencing, statistical association of individual TCRs with disease status, and machine learning to predict cytomegalovirus infection status. An earlier analysis of 500 to 650 of the donors applied high-throughput TCR beta sequencing to assess whether each TCR beta V gene segment acted as functional or pseudogenic. Every repertoire in the discovery cohort had been generated on one and the same sequencing platform. In the later analysis, no new phenotypic data were used to find candidate immune exposures; instead, reliance was placed on TCR beta sequences and their occurrence across donors. A separate validation cohort of over 95 different subjects was used in addition to the roughly 670-subject first cohort. Both class I and class II loci were covered by HLA typing, at four-digit resolution. The study used immunosequencing to profile the T cell repertoires of 666 subjects and linked those repertoires to cytomegalovirus serostatus. Donor age, sex, ethnicity and CMV serostatus were compiled alongside the repertoire data.

Library construction relied on the immunoSEQ multiplex PCR assay. The multiplex PCR relied on a mix of 60 forward primers for TCR Vbeta segments and 13 reverse primers for TCR Jbeta segments. A multiplex PCR assay on genomic DNA amplified the CDR3 region of rearranged TCR beta genes. The Illumina HiSeq System was used to sequence the amplified TCR beta libraries as 87-base-pair reads. Per the authors' processing: A later analysis tallied about 77 million unique TCR beta chains across the 700 or so repertoires, and approximately 11 million of those chains were shared by two or more donors. A nearest-neighbor algorithm error-corrected the raw reads and collapsed the reads into unique sequences, merging closely related sequences to remove PCR and sequencing errors. V, D and J gene segments were assigned by aligning CDR3 sequences to IMGT reference sequences. Each retained sequence needed at least a six-nucleotide match to both a V gene segment and a J gene segment. Rearrangements were called productive when the CDR3 lacked stop codons and stayed in frame with V and J; all others were non-productive. Following IMGT convention, CDR3 was defined as the stretch from the second conserved V-encoded cysteine to the conserved J-encoded phenylalanine. In an earlier analysis of around 540 of the donors, sequences lacking an unambiguous match to a single V gene segment were excluded. In an earlier analysis of 587 of the donors, V segments were called functional above 56.7% productive rearrangements and were called segregating when the between-donor standard deviation exceeded 5%. A statistical classification framework was developed to diagnose cytomegalovirus status using the catalog of TCR beta chain sequences. In a later analysis, V and J genes were assigned by comparing TCR nucleotide sequences against IMGT/GENE-DB human TR gene sequences. In a later analysis, CDR3 sequences and most-parsimonious VDJ recombination scenarios were assigned using the TCRdist pipeline. In a later analysis, each TCR beta chain was defined by its CDR3 amino acid sequence together with its V-gene family, and reads without a unique V-gene family were excluded. In a later analysis, approximately 640 highly shared, low-generation-probability nucleotide sequences were removed to address suspected cross-contamination and a sequencing artifact. A later analysis calculated a clonal expansion index for each public chain from normalized within-repertoire ranks of inferred template counts. In a later analysis, generation probabilities were computed with a VDJ recombination model fitted to out-of-frame rearrangements, and the resulting probabilities were checked against IGoR. Hypergeometric tests were used in a later analysis to score TCR-TCR, TCR-HLA and TCR-CMV co-occurrence, with a repertoire-size bias correction applied to the TCR pairs. In a later analysis, false discovery rates were estimated by permuting HLA or CMV assignments 20 times. A later analysis grouped co-occurring TCRs with DBSCAN, adding TCRdist sequence similarity when clustering within HLA-allele-positive subsets. Co-occurrence clustering excluded repertoires with fewer than 30,000 or more than 120,000 public chains, plus five with anomalous nucleotide sharing. Not all clones reach the TCRdb copy of this immuneACCESS table, which keeps in-frame sequences only. Checked studies attribute under half of the gap to unresolved V genes and leave the rest unexplained. That table furnishes V, J and clone size, whereas the DNA furnished D and trimming. The sample contains about 190,000 clones, 74% of them found a single time. The leading ten clones occupy around 3.2% of the sample.

Paper-wide results and their limitations: Immune exposure information for the cohort was limited to CMV serostatus. Compared with equally common non-associated chains, HLA-associated TCR beta chains in a later analysis were more clonally expanded and had lower generation probabilities. Strong co-occurrence of HLA alleles, especially DR and DQ, made assigning TCR associations to individual alleles difficult. A total of roughly 160 TCR beta chains were listed by the study as associated with cytomegalovirus. In a later analysis, TCR association rates were found to vary across HLA loci, with the most associated TCRs seen for DRB1 alleles and the fewest for HLA-C alleles. At a false discovery rate of 0.05, a later analysis linked 16,000 or so TCR beta sequences to specific HLA alleles. A few of the identified cytomegalovirus-associated TCR beta chains were confirmed in vitro to be specific for cytomegalovirus antigens. Most TCR sequences were observed very rarely across donors, whereas some public TCRs were present in many individuals. In a later analysis, several top co-occurrence clusters were reported to appear linked to parvovirus B19, influenza, CMV and Epstein-Barr virus. Only TCR beta chains were sequenced in this cohort, and the absence of alpha or paired-chain data limited detectable features. Roughly uniform sequencing depth across donors was assumed in presence/absence analyses, although this assumption may not hold. Correlated functional status among segregating V segments might reflect linkage disequilibrium, but an unknown experimental factor could not be ruled out. According to the authors, the approach could potentially be generalized to other disease states and immunological phenotypes. Some IMGT-functional V segments, including TRBV6-2 and TRBV6-3, could not be distinguished by the 87-base-pair reads and were therefore excluded. A further reported finding was that TCR beta sequences accurately predicted the HLA-A and HLA-B alleles for most subjects in the first cohort. The earlier analysis of some 560 of the donors excluded roughly 16 rarely observed V segments, including chromosome 9 orphons, because counts were too low. In both the original and validation cohorts, the classifier was reported to diagnose cytomegalovirus status with high specificity and sensitivity. HLA typing was unavailable for some donors at each locus, so association tests used only the typed subset. A cluster of highly shared sequence variants was judged likely to be a technical artifact of the sequencing pipeline. In a later analysis, most CMV-associated TCR beta chains were found to appear HLA-restricted, with HLA associations seemingly driven largely by CMV exposure. In an earlier analysis of 587 of the donors, most TCR beta V segments were observed in productive rearrangements about 87% or about 30% of the time, broadly matching IMGT annotations. An association between a missense DCLRE1C variant and V-gene and J-gene trimming of TCR beta chains was found in a later genetic analysis and replicated in an independent cohort. A later genetic analysis reported fewer N-insertions in productive TCRs among donors in an Asian-associated ancestry cluster than the roughly 720-donor mean.

V is trimmed back by 4 bases and J by 2 bases, and the junction contains 5 bases that no gene match accounts for. The CDR3, cysteine through phenylalanine, is 14 amino acids long. Only the CDR3 part of the read is kept: 42 bases, read in frame from the first base. CDR1 and CDR2, per the germline V gene (reference sequence), are MNHEY and SMNVEV. The cohort consisted of more than 650 healthy bone marrow donors. At the time of sampling, all cohort members were nominally healthy, though unrecorded immune exposures were likely present. The donor was CMV seropositive and belonged to the group of more than 250 seropositive cohort members. A peripheral blood sample was provided by each donor, and peripheral blood mononuclear cells were used for TCR beta sequencing. Genomic DNA was extracted from the blood cell samples with the Qiagen DNeasy Blood Extraction Kit.

The rearrangement joined TRBV27 to TRBJ2-7, with 7 junctional bases fitting TRBD1. The source of this sequence is a woman aged 30 to 39 in good health and CMV-seropositive. Sequencing was done on a sample of PBMCs. The CDR3 loop reads CASSSRTGPYEQYF. DNA sequence: TGTGCCAGCAGTTCTAGGACAGGACCCTACGAGCAGTACTTC.